The rows below give T cell receptor beta chains drawn from one sample of a study of T cell responses to AZD1222 COVID-19 vaccine. Here immunoSEQ multiplex PCR was the method, and the copy in TCRdb shows in-frame clones only, minus some. The sample includes about 150,000 clones, approximately 83% of them seen just once. The sequencing here drew on peripheral blood, taken on day 0 of AZD1222 vaccination. The receptors shown here come from an adult in good health. The CDR3 runs from the conserved cysteine through the conserved F or W. The D gene is left open where the match is weak. Expanded clones get a size class; other rows say once, few or many, or leave the size out.

v_gene	d_gene	j_gene	abundance	CDR3nt	CDR3aa
TRBV6-5	TRBD1	TRBJ1-5	.	TGTGCCAGCAGAGCGGGACAGGGGGAACAGCCCCAGCATTTT	CASRAGQGEQPQHF
TRBV10-1	.	TRBJ2-3	few	TGCGCCAGCAGGGTGGACAGCAGCACAGATACGCAGTATTTT	CASRVDSSTDTQYF
TRBV11-2	.	TRBJ1-2	.	TGTGCCAGCAGCTTAGCGGGGGCTATGGCCGTTGCTGATGGCTACACCTTC	CASSLAGAMAVADGYTF
TRBV14	.	TRBJ2-3	.	TGTGCCAGCAGCCTCAGGTGGGTCACAGATACGCAGTATTTT	CASSLRWVTDTQYF
TRBV6-6	.	TRBJ1-2	.	TGTGCCAGCAGCCGAGGCCAAATTCGGACACCCTTAGGCGGCTACACCTTC	CASSRGQIRTPLGGYTF
TRBV28	.	TRBJ2-7	.	TGTGCCAGCAGTTCCGGGGGGACAATCTCCTACGAGCAGTACTTC	CASSSGGTISYEQYF
TRBV28	.	TRBJ2-1	.	TGTGCCAGCAGTCGGTACGACAGTAAGCAGTTCTTC	CASSRYDSKQFF
TRBV7-9	TRBD2	TRBJ2-5	.	TGTGCCAGCAGCTTAGATCTAGCGGGAGCGTGGGAGACCCAGTACTTC	CASSLDLAGAWETQYF
TRBV10-3	TRBD1	TRBJ2-2	.	TGTGCCATCAGCCCGGGACAGGCGAGGACCGGGGAGCTGTTTTTT	CAISPGQARTGELFF
TRBV10-3	.	TRBJ1-4	.	TGTGCCATCAGTGAGGAGGGACAAACGGGGGGAAAACTGTTTTTT	CAISEEGQTGGKLFF
TRBV30	.	TRBJ1-1	.	TGTGCCTGGAGTGACGGACAGTCGAACACTGAAGCTTTCTTT	CAWSDGQSNTEAFF
TRBV12-3/TRBV12-4	.	TRBJ2-1	.	TGTGCCAGCAGGGCTGGACTGATTGAGCAGTTCTTC	CASRAGLIEQFF
TRBV13	.	TRBJ2-1	.	TGTGCCAGCAGCCACGAGAGGTCCCAGGGGTGGGCCTACAATGAGCAGTTCTTC	CASSHERSQGWAYNEQFF
TRBV5-8	.	TRBJ2-1	.	TGTGCCAGCAGCTTGGCCCTGGGACTTAACAATGAGCAGTTCTTC	CASSLALGLNNEQFF
TRBV6-5	TRBD2	TRBJ2-3	.	TGTGCCAGCAGTAGGACTAGCACATCAGATACGCAGTATTTT	CASSRTSTSDTQYF
TRBV18	TRBD1	TRBJ2-7	.	TGTGCCAGCCCCCCCCTCTTCGGGACAGCCTACGAGCAGTACTTC	CASPPLFGTAYEQYF
TRBV5-1	.	TRBJ2-5	.	TGCGCCAGCAGGGGGCTAGGAGAGACCCAGTACTTC	CASRGLGETQYF
TRBV5-6	.	TRBJ1-5	.	TGTGCCAGCAGCTTGCGCCCATCGGGGAATAGCAATCAGCCCCAGCATTTT	CASSLRPSGNSNQPQHF
TRBV7-8	.	TRBJ2-2	.	TGTGCCAGCATCCCAGGGACGGCCACCGGGGAGCTGTTTTTT	CASIPGTATGELFF
TRBV15	.	TRBJ1-5	.	TGTGCCACCAGCAGGGGGGAGGGCAGGGGAATCAATCAGCCCCAGCATTTT	CATSRGEGRGINQPQHF
TRBV25-1	TRBD1	TRBJ1-2	.	TGTGCCAGCAGTGACCCCGGGACAGGGAGTGGCTACACCTTC	CASSDPGTGSGYTF
TRBV12-3/TRBV12-4	.	TRBJ1-2	.	TGTGCCAGCAGCCGACAGTCCTATGGCTACACCTTC	CASSRQSYGYTF
TRBV18	.	TRBJ2-7	few	TGTGCCAGCTCACCGTCGGGGGGCCTGGGGGTAAACGAGCAGTACTTC	CASSPSGGLGVNEQYF
TRBV5-1	TRBD1	TRBJ2-4	.	TGCGCCAGCAGCCCCGAGGGACAGGGGCTTAACATTCAGTACTTC	CASSPEGQGLNIQYF
TRBV18	.	TRBJ2-5	.	TGTGCCAGCTCACCCACAGGGAATGGAGAGACCCAGTACTTC	CASSPTGNGETQYF